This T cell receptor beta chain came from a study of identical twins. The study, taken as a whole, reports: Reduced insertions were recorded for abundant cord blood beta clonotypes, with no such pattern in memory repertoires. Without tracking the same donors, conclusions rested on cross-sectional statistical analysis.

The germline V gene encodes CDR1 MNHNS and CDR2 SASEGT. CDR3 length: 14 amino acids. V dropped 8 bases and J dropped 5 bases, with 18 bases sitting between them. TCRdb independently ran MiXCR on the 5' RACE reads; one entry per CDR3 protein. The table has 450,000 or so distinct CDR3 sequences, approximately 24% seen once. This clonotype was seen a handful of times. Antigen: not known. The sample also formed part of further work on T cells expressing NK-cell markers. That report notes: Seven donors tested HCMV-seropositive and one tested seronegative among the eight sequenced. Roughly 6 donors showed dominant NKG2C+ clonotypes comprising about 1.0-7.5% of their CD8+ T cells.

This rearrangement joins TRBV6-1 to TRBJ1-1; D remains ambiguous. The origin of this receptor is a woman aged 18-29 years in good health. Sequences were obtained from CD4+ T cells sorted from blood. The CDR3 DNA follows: TGTGCCAGCCAAACGCCGGGGATTAAGACTGAAGCTTTCTTT. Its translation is CASQTPGIKTEAFF.